This T cell receptor beta chain was found in a study of blood T cell repertoires in COVID-19. As for the study in general: Both acute and convalescent COVID-19 samples were obtained from the United States, Italy and Spain.

As processed by the authors: Quantification of nucleated cells was approximated via reference gene primer amplification. Libraries were prepared by immunoSEQ multiplex PCR; TCRdb keeps only in-frame clonotypes and omits some of them. Clonal size and the V and J genes are those of that table, whereas D and trimming came from the DNA. The data show 250,000 to 400,000 clones, around 89% seen once. V was trimmed by 2 bases and J by 7 bases, leaving 9 bases between them. CDR3 length equals 12 residues. In germline, CDR1 is SGHRS, CDR2 YFSETQ. The chain recombines TRBV5-1 with TRBJ1-1; no clear D gene. This sequence originates from a woman aged 30 to 39 with COVID-19, enrolled during active disease. The sequenced sample was peripheral blood. The CDR3 bases are TGCGCCAGCAGCTTCCCAGGACTTGAAGCTTTCTTT. This codes for CASSFPGLEAFF. The whole variable domain, filled in from reference TRBV5-1 and TRBJ1-1, reads KAGVTQTPRYLIKTRGQQVTLSCSPISGHRSVSWYQQTPGQGLQFLFEYFSETQRNKGNFPGRFSGRQFSNSRSEMNVSTLELGDSALYLCASSFPGLEAFFGQGTRLTVV.